The rows below give T cell receptor beta chains drawn from one sample of a study of beta chain features in type 1 diabetes. Generated by immunoSEQ multiplex PCR, the TCRdb table keeps only in-frame clones and is missing some. This table holds more than 300,000 clones, around 9.6% found once. Source material: central memory CD4+ T cells from blood. These TCRs come from a young man with type 1 diabetes. Each CDR3 is given with its conserved first and last residue. D genes are given only for firm matches. The listing skips clone size in some rows; elsewhere it reads once, few, many or a size class.

V gene	clone size	D gene	J gene	CDR3 DNA	CDR3 protein
TRBV10-3	many	TRBD1	TRBJ2-3	TGTGCCATCAGTCAAAACAGGGGAAGGGCAGATACGCAGTATTTT	CAISQNRGRADTQYF
TRBV19	few	TRBD2	TRBJ2-1	TGTGCCAGTAGTATCTCAGCGGGAGGATCCTACAATGAGCAGTTCTTC	CASSISAGGSYNEQFF
TRBV7-6	.	.	TRBJ1-1	TGTGCCAGCAGTCCGACAGGAATGAACACTGAAGCTTTCTTT	CASSPTGMNTEAFF
TRBV14	many	TRBD1	TRBJ1-2	TGTGCCAGCAGCCCACCCGGGACAGGGAACTATGGCTACACCTTC	CASSPPGTGNYGYTF
TRBV7-2	few	TRBD1	TRBJ2-2	TGTGCCAGCAGCCGAGGGGCAGGGGGCGCCGGGGAGCTGTTTTTT	CASSRGAGGAGELFF
TRBV5-6	few	TRBD2	TRBJ2-7	TGTGCCAGCAGCATTTGGAGTTCGCCTAGCGGATCCTACGAGCAGTACTTC	CASSIWSSPSGSYEQYF
TRBV28	few	.	TRBJ2-1	TGTGCCAGCAGTTTACCCGTCCTGAATGAGCAGTTCTTC	CASSLPVLNEQFF
TRBV25-1	few	.	TRBJ1-1	TGTGCCAGCAGTGAACAGTACAGGGACACTGAAGCTTTCTTT	CASSEQYRDTEAFF
TRBV19	few	TRBD1	TRBJ2-1	TGTGCCAGTAGTAGTGCACGCTACAGGGGGCGCAATCACAATGAGCAGTTCTTC	CASSSARYRGRNHNEQFF
TRBV6-5	.	.	TRBJ2-3	TGTGCCAGCACCCTAGGGGGACTTAGCACAGATACGCAGTATTTT	CASTLGGLSTDTQYF
TRBV4-3	many	TRBD2	TRBJ2-7	TGCGCCAGCAGCATAGGAACGGGTAGCGGGGTCGAGCAGTACTTC	CASSIGTGSGVEQYF
TRBV7-3	.	TRBD1	TRBJ2-7	TGTGCCAGCAGCTTACGTGGGACAGGGGTTGGCGAGCAGTACTTC	CASSLRGTGVGEQYF
TRBV7-9	.	TRBD1	TRBJ2-1	TGTGCCAGCAGCTCCTGGACAGGGCGTCCTGATGAGCAGTTCTTC	CASSSWTGRPDEQFF
TRBV5-4	few	.	TRBJ1-5	TGTGCCAGCAGCTTGGCCGGGGGCAATCAGCCCCAGCATTTT	CASSLAGGNQPQHF
TRBV6-5	few	TRBD1	TRBJ2-3	TGTGCCAGCAAGACAGGGGGTACAGATACGCAGTATTTT	CASKTGGTDTQYF
TRBV5-1	.	.	TRBJ2-3	TGCGCCAGCAGTCCCGACAGGAGGGTCACAGATACGCAGTATTTT	CASSPDRRVTDTQYF
TRBV5-4	.	TRBD1	TRBJ1-2	TGTGCCAGCAGGGGGGACAGGGGCTATGGCTACACCTTC	CASRGDRGYGYTF
TRBV7-3	few	TRBD2	TRBJ2-3	TGTGCCAGCAGCTTGGGACTAGCGGGAACCTATACGCAGTATTTT	CASSLGLAGTYTQYF
TRBV5-1	many	.	TRBJ2-2	TGCGCCAGCAGCTTGGAGAGAAGTGGGGAGCTGTTTTTT	CASSLERSGELFF
TRBV5-1	many	TRBD1	TRBJ2-5	TGCGCCAGCAGCTTGGGAACAGGGGGCCGCGAGACCCAGTACTTC	CASSLGTGGRETQYF
TRBV7-2	many	.	TRBJ2-1	TGTGCCAGCACCACGAGTCCGGACGCAGTATACAATGAGCAGTTCTTC	CASTTSPDAVYNEQFF
TRBV10-2	.	TRBD1	TRBJ1-2	TGCGCCACCAGGACAGGATCCAACTATGGCTACACCTTC	CATRTGSNYGYTF
TRBV12-5	.	TRBD2	TRBJ2-3	TGTGCTAGTGGTGGGACTAGCGGGATTCCTAGCACAGATACGCAGTATTTT	CASGGTSGIPSTDTQYF
TRBV10-3	few	TRBD1	TRBJ2-3	TGTGCCAGCAAACTTGGGACAGGGAAGGGCACAGATACGCAGTATTTT	CASKLGTGKGTDTQYF
TRBV25-1	.	.	TRBJ2-5	TGTGCCAGCAGTCCTACAGGGTACCAAGAGACCCAGTACTTC	CASSPTGYQETQYF
TRBV19	many	TRBD2	TRBJ2-1	TGTGCCAGTAGTACCATCCTTGGACTAGCGGGTTTAGGCAATGAGCAGTTCTTC	CASSTILGLAGLGNEQFF
TRBV5-1	few	.	TRBJ1-1	TGCGCCAGCAGCTTTACCGGGGCGGGAACGACTGAAGCTTTCTTT	CASSFTGAGTTEAFF
TRBV6-1	few	.	TRBJ1-5	TGTGCCAGCAGGTGGGGTGGCAATCAGCCCCAGCATTTT	CASRWGGNQPQHF
TRBV28	.	TRBD1	TRBJ2-3	TGTGCCAGCACATCCGGGACAGGGACAGATACGCAGTATTTT	CASTSGTGTDTQYF